The clone carrying this TCR beta chain turned up a few times. The target antigen is unknown. These data are taken from a study of regulatory T cells in long-lasting Graves disease. Time point noted: persistent/refractory GD, antithyroid drugs over 5 years with positive TRAb. PBMC-derived RNA was used for the TCR library. It was American Thyroid Association guidelines that determined Graves' disease diagnosis. General study findings and limits: Whereas 966 public clonotypes were shared by new patients, persistent patients shared more, at 2,741.

Library construction for TCR beta used iRepertoire HTBI primers and Arm-PCR of CDR3 regions. TCRdb reprocessed the multiplex PCR reads via MiXCR and lists one record per CDR3 protein. The sample holds approximately 500,000 distinct CDR3 sequences, 20% to 25% seen once. V lost 1 base, J lost 0 bases, and 10 bases lay in between. Germline loops: CDR1 SGHTA, CDR2 FQGNSA. The CDR3 has 15 amino acids. Sample: peripheral blood mononuclear cells (PBMCs), taken when the disease was refractory, from a patient treated with antithyroid drugs. The sequence derives from a female donor with Graves disease. The V and J genes are TRBV7-2 and TRBJ2-7, with D hard to call. Here the CDR3 DNA reads TGTGCCAGCAGCTTAGTATATCGGAGCTCCTACGAGCAGTACTTC. It yields the protein CASSLVYRSSYEQYF.